This entry concerns a single T cell receptor beta chain. The antigen is undetermined. The method was immunoSEQ multiplex PCR; TCRdb's version includes in-frame clones alone and lacks a portion of them. The sample carries under 200,000 clones, 94% recorded once. The sample is drawn from a study of T cell responses to AZD1222 COVID-19 vaccine. Study summary: Second-dose timings of about 4 or about 12 weeks were pooled. Regarding the study as a whole: The study identified only a handful of AZD1222 recipients as seropositive at baseline. Among spike-specific TCRs, nearly half reportedly target unmutated variant regions.

The germline gives CDR1 DFQATT, CDR2 SNEGSKA (reference sequence). The CDR3 covers 14 residues. The trim removed 3 bases at V and 1 base at J, leaving 3 bases unmatched. The receptor comes from an adult in good health. The rearrangement uses TRBV20-1 and TRBJ2-3; 8 positions match TRBD2. The sample here was peripheral blood, taken on day 0 of AZD1222 vaccination. The CDR3 protein is CSASPTSGTDTQYF. The CDR3 region has the DNA TGCAGTGCTAGTCCGACTAGCGGCACAGATACGCAGTATTTT.